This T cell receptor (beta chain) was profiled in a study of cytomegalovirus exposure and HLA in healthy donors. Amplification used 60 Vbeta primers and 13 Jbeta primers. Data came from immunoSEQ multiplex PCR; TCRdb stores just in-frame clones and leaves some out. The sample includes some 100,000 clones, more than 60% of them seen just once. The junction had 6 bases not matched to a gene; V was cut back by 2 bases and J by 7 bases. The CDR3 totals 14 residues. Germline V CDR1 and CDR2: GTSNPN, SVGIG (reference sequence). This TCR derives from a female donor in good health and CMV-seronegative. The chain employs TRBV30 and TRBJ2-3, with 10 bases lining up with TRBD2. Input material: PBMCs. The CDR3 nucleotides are TGTGCCTGGAGTATAGCGGGGGGCTGGTATACGCAGTATTTT. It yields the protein CAWSIAGGWYTQYF.